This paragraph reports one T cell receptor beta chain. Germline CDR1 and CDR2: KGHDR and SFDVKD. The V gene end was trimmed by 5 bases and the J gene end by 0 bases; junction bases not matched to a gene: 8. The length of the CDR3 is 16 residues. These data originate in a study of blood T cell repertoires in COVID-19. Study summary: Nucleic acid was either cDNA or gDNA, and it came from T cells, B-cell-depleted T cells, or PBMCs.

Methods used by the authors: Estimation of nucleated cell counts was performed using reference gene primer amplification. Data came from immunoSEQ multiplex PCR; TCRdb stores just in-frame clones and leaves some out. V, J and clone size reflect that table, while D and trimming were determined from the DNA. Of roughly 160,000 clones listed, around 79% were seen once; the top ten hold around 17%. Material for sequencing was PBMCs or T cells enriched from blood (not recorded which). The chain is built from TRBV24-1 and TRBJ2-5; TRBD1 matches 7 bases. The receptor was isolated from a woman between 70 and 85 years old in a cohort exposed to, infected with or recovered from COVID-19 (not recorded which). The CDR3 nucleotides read TGTGCCACCAGTGCCGCCGGGACAGCGTACCAAGAGACCCAGTACTTC. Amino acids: CATSAAGTAYQETQYF.